These T cell receptor beta chains were read from a single sample in a study of cytomegalovirus exposure and HLA in healthy donors. Sequencing was performed with immunoSEQ multiplex PCR; in TCRdb, only in-frame clones are kept and a portion is missing. The data show 60,000 to 80,000 clones, with 55% to 65% seen just once and around 2.8% held by the top ten. Source material: PBMCs. Receptors originate from a man younger than 45 in good health and CMV-seronegative. Both conserved end residues are part of each CDR3. Fields, in order: D gene, clone size, J gene, V gene, CDR3 protein, CDR3 DNA. A D gene is named only where the DNA matches it firmly. Clone size is shown for a subset of rows, as once, few, many or a class of expanded clone.

d_call: -
clone_size: -
j_call: TRBJ2-2
v_call: TRBV11-3
cdr3_aa: CASSLNTGELFF
cdr3_nt: TGTGCCAGCAGCCTGAACACCGGGGAGCTGTTTTTT

d_call: -
clone_size: -
j_call: TRBJ2-7
v_call: TRBV9
cdr3_aa: CASSVAPPFEQYF
cdr3_nt: TGTGCCAGCAGCGTAGCCCCCCCATTCGAGCAGTACTTC

d_call: -
clone_size: -
j_call: TRBJ2-5
v_call: TRBV19
cdr3_aa: CASSISGLQETQYF
cdr3_nt: TGTGCCAGTAGTATATCCGGTCTCCAAGAGACCCAGTACTTC

d_call: -
clone_size: -
j_call: TRBJ1-5
v_call: TRBV9
cdr3_aa: CASSAHDSNQPQHF
cdr3_nt: TGTGCCAGCAGCGCCCACGACAGTAATCAGCCCCAGCATTTT

d_call: TRBD2
clone_size: -
j_call: TRBJ2-5
v_call: TRBV7-2
cdr3_aa: CASTALSAGGQETQYF
cdr3_nt: TGTGCCAGCACTGCCCTGTCCGCGGGGGGACAAGAGACCCAGTACTTC

d_call: -
clone_size: few
j_call: TRBJ1-6
v_call: TRBV7-2
cdr3_aa: CASSYQNSPLHF
cdr3_nt: TGTGCCAGCAGCTATCAAAATTCACCCCTCCACTTT

d_call: -
clone_size: -
j_call: TRBJ1-6
v_call: TRBV6-4
cdr3_aa: CASSEVGGRSYNSPLHF
cdr3_nt: TGTGCCAGCAGTGAAGTTGGCGGCCGCTCCTATAATTCACCCCTCCACTTT

d_call: TRBD1
clone_size: once
j_call: TRBJ1-4
v_call: TRBV4-2
cdr3_aa: CASSHPDRGGEKLFF
cdr3_nt: TGTGCCAGCAGCCACCCGGACAGGGGAGGTGAAAAACTGTTTTTT

d_call: -
clone_size: -
j_call: TRBJ1-1
v_call: TRBV29-1
cdr3_aa: CSGEQGNTEAFF
cdr3_nt: TGCAGCGGGGAACAGGGGAACACTGAAGCTTTCTTT

d_call: -
clone_size: -
j_call: TRBJ2-7
v_call: TRBV10-3
cdr3_aa: CAISERGGSAHEQYF
cdr3_nt: TGTGCCATCAGTGAGAGGGGAGGTAGCGCACACGAGCAGTACTTC

d_call: TRBD1
clone_size: -
j_call: TRBJ1-3
v_call: TRBV10-1
cdr3_aa: CASSDFRGLGNTIYF
cdr3_nt: TGCGCCAGCAGTGACTTCAGGGGGCTTGGAAACACCATATATTTT

d_call: TRBD1
clone_size: few
j_call: TRBJ2-6
v_call: TRBV5-6
cdr3_aa: CASSSLDRALSNVLTF
cdr3_nt: TGTGCCAGCAGCTCGCTGGACAGGGCCCTTTCCAACGTCCTGACTTTC

d_call: TRBD1
clone_size: -
j_call: TRBJ1-4
v_call: TRBV5-1
cdr3_aa: CASSRDSSNEKLFF
cdr3_nt: TGCGCCAGCAGCAGGGACAGCTCGAATGAAAAACTGTTTTTT

d_call: TRBD2
clone_size: -
j_call: TRBJ2-3
v_call: TRBV6-1
cdr3_aa: CASSVGGGAGDTQYF
cdr3_nt: TGTGCCAGCAGTGTTGGCGGGGGGGCAGGCGATACGCAGTATTTT

d_call: TRBD2
clone_size: -
j_call: TRBJ2-7
v_call: TRBV2
cdr3_aa: CASRDTSGGASLEQYF
cdr3_nt: TGTGCCAGCAGGGATACTAGCGGGGGGGCTTCTCTCGAGCAGTACTTC

d_call: -
clone_size: few
j_call: TRBJ1-6
v_call: TRBV6-6
cdr3_aa: CASSPIAQEGSPLHF
cdr3_nt: TGTGCCAGCAGCCCCATCGCGCAGGAGGGCTCACCCCTCCACTTT